The 12 T cell receptor beta chains reported below all come from one sample, sequenced in a study of sequential checkpoint blockade in melanoma. Libraries were prepared by immunoSEQ multiplex PCR; TCRdb keeps only in-frame clonotypes and omits some of them. The data contain some 1,300 clones, less than 70% of them singletons. The treatment: randomized to nivolumab then ipilimumab (arm A) or the reverse (arm B). The source material was CD8+ T cells sorted from blood (inferred from file names), sampled from a patient given nivolumab and ipilimumab in sequence. The receptors were gathered from a human donor with melanoma.

This chain links TRBV7-9 with TRBJ2-7; 7 nucleotides agree with TRBD1. Trimming cost V 5 bases and J 4 bases; bases outside gene matches: 11. The CDR3 is made up of 15 amino acids. CDR1 is SEHNR and CDR2 is FQNEAQ in the germline V gene (reference sequence). The CDR3 is CASSHLQGTGYEQYF. In nucleotides, the CDR3 is TGTGCCAGCAGCCACCTACAGGGGACCGGGTACGAGCAGTACTTC.

This chain links TRBV27 with TRBJ2-7; TRBD1 might be the D (5 bases). Germline lookup yields CDR1 MNHEY and CDR2 SMNVEV (reference sequence). Trimming took 2 bases from V and 6 from J, leaving 14 bases between them. The CDR3 totals 14 residues. The chain's CDR3 is CASSLGSRVSEQYF. CDR3 nucleotides: TGTGCCAGCAGTTTAGGCTCCAGGGTATCCGAGCAGTACTTC.

This clone has more than one count but fewer than ten. The rearrangement uses TRBV20-1 and TRBJ2-7, with TRBD2 matching over 7 bases. J gave up 6 bases and V 6 bases, and 5 bases lay outside the gene matches. Germline lookup yields CDR1 DFQATT and CDR2 SNEGSKA (reference sequence). The CDR3 sequence is 11 residues long. The CDR3 region is CSARTGGEQYF. CDR3 nucleotides: TGCAGTGCAAGGACGGGGGGCGAGCAGTACTTC.

The chain links TRBV28 to TRBJ1-4, with TRBD1 identical over 9 bases. The germline V gene has CDR1 MDHEN and CDR2 SYDVKM. V shed 5 bases, J shed 7 bases, and the junction held 20 bases outside the gene matches. This CDR3 spans 19 amino acids. CDR3 residues: CASSMITGTGTIKPEKLFF. For the CDR3, the DNA is TGTGCCAGCAGTATGATTACCGGGACAGGGACAATAAAGCCTGAAAAACTGTTTTTT.

The V call is TRBV9, the J call TRBJ2-7; 7 bases are a match to TRBD2. Germline assignment: CDR1 SGDLS and CDR2 YYNGEE. J gave up 2 bases and V 0 bases, and 8 bases lay outside the gene matches. CDR3 length: 16 amino acids. The CDR3: CASSVGAGALTYEQYF. In nucleotides, the CDR3 is TGTGCCAGCAGCGTAGGTGCGGGAGCGCTAACCTACGAGCAGTACTTC.

Of note for this clone: No conserved phenylalanine or tryptophan is present at the end of the CDR3, so a read error is the likely explanation. In nucleotides, the CDR3 is TGTGCCAGCTGCGAACGGACTAGCGCGAGGGACGAGCAGTACTAC. Translated, it gives CASCERTSARDEQYY. V is TRBV9 and J is TRBJ2-7, with 9 bases that match TRBD2. With 7 bases clipped from V and 5 bases from J, the junction kept 13 bases outside the gene matches. This CDR3 contains 15 residues. In germline, CDR1 is SGDLS, CDR2 YYNGEE.

V is TRBV28 and J is TRBJ2-5; TRBD2 matches 12 bases. The J call could be wrong; TRBJ2-7 is a better fit for the DNA end. Looked up from germline, CDR1 is MDHEN and CDR2 is SYDVKM. This CDR3 is 15 amino acids long. CDR3 DNA sequence: TGTGCCAGCAGTTCGACTAGCGGGGGTGTCTACGAGCAGTACTTC. Translation gives CASSSTSGGVYEQYF.

This clone was recorded a few times. The chain combines TRBV6-6 with TRBJ2-7; no clear D gene. CDR1 is MNHNY, CDR2 SVGAGI, per germline (reference sequence). The CDR3 is 14 residues long. Trimming stripped 4 bases from V and 7 bases from J, with 17 bases between. CDR3 sequence reads: CASSLGSSPKEQYF. DNA of the CDR3: TGTGCCAGCAGTTTGGGCTCTTCCCCTAAGGAGCAGTACTTC.

J is TRBJ2-7 and V is TRBV30, with 9 bases identical to TRBD2. V trimming: 2 bases; J trimming: 6 bases; junction bases outside the gene matches: 2. The CDR3 is 12 residues long. The germline CDR1 and CDR2 sequences are GTSNPN and SVGIG (reference sequence). The CDR3 nucleotides read TGTGCCTGGAGTTTGACTAGCGGCGAGCAGTACTTC. Translating it yields CAWSLTSGEQYF.

V and J are TRBV5-6 and TRBJ1-1; D is unresolved. CDR1 is SGHDT and CDR2 is YYEEEE in the germline V gene. There are 12 residues in the CDR3. V dropped 1 base and J dropped 7 bases, with 8 bases sitting between them. Here the CDR3 reads CASSLRGNEAFF. The CDR3 DNA reads TGTGCCAGCAGCTTGAGAGGGAATGAAGCTTTCTTT.

The J gene is TRBJ2-5, the V gene TRBV27; D may be TRBD2 (6 bases). The DNA matches TRBJ2-7 better at its end, which makes the J call doubtful. Germline values: CDR1 MNHEY, CDR2 SMNVEV (reference sequence). The CDR3 sequence is 14 residues long. The CDR3: CASSWDSDSYEQYF. The CDR3 DNA follows: TGTGCCAGCAGTTGGGACTCCGACTCCTACGAGCAGTACTTC.

The table lists this clone with a few counts. The gene calls are TRBV5-1 and TRBJ1-3; D call uncertain. V was pared by 1 base and J by 0 bases, with 5 bases between. This CDR3 spans 14 amino acids. Germline V gene lookup returns CDR1 SGHRS and CDR2 YFSETQ. The CDR3 sequence: CASSLSGSGNTIYF. In DNA, the CDR3 is TGCGCCAGCAGCTTGAGCGGCTCTGGAAACACCATATATTTT.